The text below deals with one TCR beta chain. The data originate from a study of cytomegalovirus exposure and HLA in healthy donors. Generated by immunoSEQ multiplex PCR, the TCRdb table keeps only in-frame clones and is missing some. The sample holds about 75,000 clones, around four fifths seen once. Germline values: CDR1 SGHAT, CDR2 FQNNGV. The V segment lost 5 bases and the J segment 1 base; nucleotides outside the gene matches: 5. The CDR3 covers 16 residues. This sequence originates from a man aged 25-45 years in good health and CMV-seronegative. Sequencing was done on a sample of PBMCs. J is TRBJ2-2 and V is TRBV11-2; the match to TRBD1 covers 9 bases. CDR3 loop: CASSADRGENTGELFF. Written as DNA, the CDR3 is TGTGCCAGCAGCGCCGACAGGGGGGAGAACACCGGGGAGCTGTTTTTT.